This TCR beta chain was documented in a study of T cell responses to AZD1222 COVID-19 vaccine. As for the study in general: Doses given second, at about 4 or about 12 weeks, were pooled.

On this clone itself: Its target is not known.

Study-wide findings and caveats: Only 5 or 6 AZD1222 recipients were seropositive at baseline. Nearly half of spike-specific TCRs reportedly go after variant regions that carry no mutations. White British donors predominated, females outnumbered males, and clonal diversity was possibly underestimated.

Clones were read by immunoSEQ multiplex PCR, and TCRdb kept only the in-frame ones, dropping some. The table includes approximately 120,000 clones, approximately 90% detected once. The sequencing used peripheral blood, collected on day 0 of AZD1222 vaccination. This sequence originates from an adult in good health.

The CDR3 sequence: CATSDPTSGSTSYEQYF. DNA for the CDR3: TGTGCCACCAGCGACCCGACTAGCGGGAGTACCTCCTACGAGCAGTACTTC. The chain joins TRBV15 to TRBJ2-7; 12 nucleotides line up with TRBD2. The trim removed 5 bases at V and 0 bases at J, leaving 8 bases unmatched. This CDR3 comprises 17 residues. Germline values: CDR1 LNHNV, CDR2 YYDKDF (reference sequence).